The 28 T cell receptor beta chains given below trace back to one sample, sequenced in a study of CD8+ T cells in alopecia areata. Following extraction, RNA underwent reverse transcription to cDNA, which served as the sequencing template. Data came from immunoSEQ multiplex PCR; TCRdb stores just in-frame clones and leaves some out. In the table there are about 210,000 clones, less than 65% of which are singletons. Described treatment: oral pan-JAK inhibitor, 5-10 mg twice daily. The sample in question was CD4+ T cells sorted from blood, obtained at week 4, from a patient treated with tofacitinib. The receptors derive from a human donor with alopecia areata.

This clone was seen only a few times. Here the CDR3 reads CASSPAYEQYF. The CDR3, as DNA: TGTGCCAGCTCACCTGCCTACGAGCAGTACTTC. The chain combines TRBV18 with TRBJ2-7; no firm D call. Looked up from germline, CDR1 is KGHSH and CDR2 is LQKENI. The CDR3 spans 11 residues. V was trimmed by 3 bases and J by 2 bases, leaving 2 bases between them.

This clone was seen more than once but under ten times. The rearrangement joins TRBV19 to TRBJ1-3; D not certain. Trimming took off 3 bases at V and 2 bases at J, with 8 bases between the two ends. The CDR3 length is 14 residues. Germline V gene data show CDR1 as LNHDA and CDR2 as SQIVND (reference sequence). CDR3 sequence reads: CASSIGQTGNTIYF. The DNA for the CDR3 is TGTGCCAGTAGTATTGGTCAGACTGGAAACACCATATATTTT.

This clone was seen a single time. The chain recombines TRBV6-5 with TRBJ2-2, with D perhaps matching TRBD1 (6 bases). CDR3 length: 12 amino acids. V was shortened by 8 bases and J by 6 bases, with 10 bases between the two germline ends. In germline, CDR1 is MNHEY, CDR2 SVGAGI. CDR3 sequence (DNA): TGTGCCAGCCGGACAGTCGCCGGGGAGCTGTTTTTT. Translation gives CASRTVAGELFF.

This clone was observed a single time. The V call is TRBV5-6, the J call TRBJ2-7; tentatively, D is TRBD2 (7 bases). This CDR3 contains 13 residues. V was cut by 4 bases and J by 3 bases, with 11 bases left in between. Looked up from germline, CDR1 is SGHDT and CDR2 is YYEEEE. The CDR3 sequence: CASSGGARYEQYF. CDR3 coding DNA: TGTGCCAGCAGCGGGGGGGCCCGCTACGAGCAGTACTTC.

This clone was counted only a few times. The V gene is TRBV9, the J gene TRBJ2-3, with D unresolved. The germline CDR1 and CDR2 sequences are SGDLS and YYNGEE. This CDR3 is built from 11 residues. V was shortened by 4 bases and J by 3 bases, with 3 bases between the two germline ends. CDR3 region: CASSRTDTQYF. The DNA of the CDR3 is TGTGCCAGCAGCCGTACAGATACGCAGTATTTT.

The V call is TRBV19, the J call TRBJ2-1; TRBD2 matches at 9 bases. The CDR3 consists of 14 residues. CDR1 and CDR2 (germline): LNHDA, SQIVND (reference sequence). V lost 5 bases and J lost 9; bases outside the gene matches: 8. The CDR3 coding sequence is TGTGCCAGTAGTTCAGGCGGGGGGGCGATTGAGCAGTTCTTC. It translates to CASSSGGGAIEQFF.

The CDR3 DNA follows: TGTGCCAGCAGCCCTCGGTCGGTGAGCGCAGATACGCAGTATTTT. Protein product: CASSPRSVSADTQYF. V usage is TRBV9 and J usage is TRBJ2-3; no reliable D call. Trimming shortened V by 4 bases and J by 4 bases, and 16 bases separated the two germline ends. CDR1 and CDR2 (germline): SGDLS, YYNGEE. This CDR3 spans 15 amino acids.

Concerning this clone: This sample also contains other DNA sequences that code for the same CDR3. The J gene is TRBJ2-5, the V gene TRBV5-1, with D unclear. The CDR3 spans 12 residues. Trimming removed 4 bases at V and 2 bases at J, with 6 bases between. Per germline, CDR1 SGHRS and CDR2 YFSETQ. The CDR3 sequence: CASSVGQETQYF. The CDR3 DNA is TGCGCCAGCAGCGTCGGTCAAGAGACCCAGTACTTC.

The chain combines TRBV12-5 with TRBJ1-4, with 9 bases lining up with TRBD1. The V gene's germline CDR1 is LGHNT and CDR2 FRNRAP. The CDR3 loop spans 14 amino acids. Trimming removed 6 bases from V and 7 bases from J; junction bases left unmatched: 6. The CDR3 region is CASGSGTGTEKLFF. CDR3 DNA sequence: TGTGCTAGTGGCTCCGGGACAGGGACTGAAAAACTGTTTTTT.

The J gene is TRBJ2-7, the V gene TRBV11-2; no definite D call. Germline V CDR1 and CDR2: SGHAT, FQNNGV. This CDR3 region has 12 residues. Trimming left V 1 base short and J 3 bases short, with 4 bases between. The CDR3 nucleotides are TGTGCCAGCAGCTTAGTGGGCTACGAGCAGTACTTC. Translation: CASSLVGYEQYF.

CDR3 protein: CASSPRTGVGLGAFF. The CDR3, as DNA: TGTGCCAGCAGCCCCCGGACAGGGGTAGGACTGGGAGCTTTCTTT. The chain couples TRBV7-2 to TRBJ1-1; 9 bases align to TRBD1. The CDR3 totals 15 residues. The ends lost 5 bases at V and 10 bases at J; junction bases unmatched: 14. The germline CDR1 and CDR2 sequences are SGHTA and FQGNSA.

The CDR3 reads CASSRPGGMNTEAFF. The CDR3 DNA reads as TGTGCCAGCAGTCGACCGGGCGGCATGAACACTGAAGCTTTCTTT. The gene calls are TRBV27 and TRBJ1-1; D remains ambiguous. The V end lost 5 bases, the J end lost 0 bases, and 13 bases lay between the germline ends. The CDR3 consists of 15 residues. The germline V gene encodes CDR1 MNHEY and CDR2 SMNVEV (reference sequence).

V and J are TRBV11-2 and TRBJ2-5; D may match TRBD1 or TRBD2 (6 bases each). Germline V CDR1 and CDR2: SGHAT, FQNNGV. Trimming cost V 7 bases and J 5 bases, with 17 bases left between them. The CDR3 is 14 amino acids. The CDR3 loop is CASTLGGGQETQYF. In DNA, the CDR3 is TGTGCCAGCACCCTAGGGGGAGGTCAGGAGACCCAGTACTTC.

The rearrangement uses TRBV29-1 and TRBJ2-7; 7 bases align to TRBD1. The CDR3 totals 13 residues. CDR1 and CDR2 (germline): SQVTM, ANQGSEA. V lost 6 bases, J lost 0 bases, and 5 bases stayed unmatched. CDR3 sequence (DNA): TGCAGCGTCGCCGGGACAGCCTCCTACGAGCAGTACTTC. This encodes CSVAGTASYEQYF.

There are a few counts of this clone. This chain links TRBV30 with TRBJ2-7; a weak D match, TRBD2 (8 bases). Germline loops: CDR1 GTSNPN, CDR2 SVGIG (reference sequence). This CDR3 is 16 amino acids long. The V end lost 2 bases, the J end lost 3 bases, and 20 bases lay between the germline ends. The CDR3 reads CAWSREGTVGFYEQYF. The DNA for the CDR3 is TGTGCCTGGAGTCGGGAGGGGACAGTGGGATTCTACGAGCAGTACTTC.

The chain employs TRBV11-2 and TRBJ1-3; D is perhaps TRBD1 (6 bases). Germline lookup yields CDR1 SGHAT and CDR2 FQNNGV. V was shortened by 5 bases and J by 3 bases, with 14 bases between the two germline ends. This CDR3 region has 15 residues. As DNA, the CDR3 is TGTGCCAGCAGCCAAAGGTCAGGGGTTGGAAACACCATATATTTT. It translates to CASSQRSGVGNTIYF.

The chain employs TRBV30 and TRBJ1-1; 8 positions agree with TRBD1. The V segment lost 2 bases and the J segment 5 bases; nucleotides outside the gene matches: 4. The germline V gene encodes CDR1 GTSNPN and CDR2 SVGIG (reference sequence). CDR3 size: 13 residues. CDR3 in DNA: TGTGCCTGGAGTCGACAGGGGCTTACTGAAGCTTTCTTT. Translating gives CAWSRQGLTEAFF.

Here the CDR3 reads CASSYSSQRVLYGYTF. The CDR3 region has the DNA TGTGCCAGCAGTTACTCGAGTCAGAGGGTCCTGTATGGCTACACCTTC. The chain recombines TRBV6-6 with TRBJ1-2; D unclear. From germline, CDR1 is MNHNY and CDR2 SVGAGI (reference sequence). The CDR3 contains 16 residues. V lost 0 bases and J lost 5, with 16 bases in between.

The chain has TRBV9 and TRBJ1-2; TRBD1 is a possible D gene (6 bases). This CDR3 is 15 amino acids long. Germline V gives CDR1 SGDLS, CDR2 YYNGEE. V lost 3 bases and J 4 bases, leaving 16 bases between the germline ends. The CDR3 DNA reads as TGTGCCAGCAGCGAGGACCCTCCAGGGGTCTATGGCTACACCTTC. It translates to CASSEDPPGVYGYTF.

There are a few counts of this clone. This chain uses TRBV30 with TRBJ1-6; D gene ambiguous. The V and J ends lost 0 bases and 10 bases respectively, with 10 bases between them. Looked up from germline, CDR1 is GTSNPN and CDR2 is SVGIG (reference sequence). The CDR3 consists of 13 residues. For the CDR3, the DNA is TGTGCCTGGAGTGTGGGCGGGTCGTCACCCCTCCACTTT. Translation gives CAWSVGGSSPLHF.

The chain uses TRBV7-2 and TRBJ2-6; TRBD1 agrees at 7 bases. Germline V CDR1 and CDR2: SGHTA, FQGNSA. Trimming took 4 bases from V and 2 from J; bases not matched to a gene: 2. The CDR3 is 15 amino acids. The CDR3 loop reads CASSSDRAGANVLTF. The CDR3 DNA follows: TGTGCCAGCAGCTCAGACAGGGCTGGGGCCAACGTCCTGACTTTC.

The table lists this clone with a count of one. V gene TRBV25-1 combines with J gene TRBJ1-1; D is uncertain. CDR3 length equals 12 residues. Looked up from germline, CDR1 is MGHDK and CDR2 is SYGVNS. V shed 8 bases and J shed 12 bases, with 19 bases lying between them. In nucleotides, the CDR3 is TGTGCCAGCTCCCCCTTAACGGGAATTTCTTTCTTT. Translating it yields CASSPLTGISFF.

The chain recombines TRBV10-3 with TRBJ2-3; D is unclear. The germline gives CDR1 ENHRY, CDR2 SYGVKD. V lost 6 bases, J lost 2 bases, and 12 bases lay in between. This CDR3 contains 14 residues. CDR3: CAISPLLDTDTQYF. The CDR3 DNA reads TGTGCCATCAGCCCCCTCCTAGACACAGATACGCAGTATTTT.

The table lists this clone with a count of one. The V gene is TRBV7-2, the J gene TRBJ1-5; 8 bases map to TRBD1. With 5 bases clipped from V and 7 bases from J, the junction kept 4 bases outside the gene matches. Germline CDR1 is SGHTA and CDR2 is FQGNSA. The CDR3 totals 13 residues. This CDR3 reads CASSGQGGQPQHF. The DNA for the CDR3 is TGTGCCAGCAGCGGACAGGGAGGACAGCCCCAGCATTTT.

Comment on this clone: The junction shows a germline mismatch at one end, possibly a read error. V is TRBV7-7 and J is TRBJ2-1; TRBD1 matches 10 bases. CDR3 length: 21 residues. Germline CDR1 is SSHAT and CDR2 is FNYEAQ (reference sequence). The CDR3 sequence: CASSLAINSGTGVSRIDEQFF. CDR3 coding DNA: TGTGCTAGCAGCTTAGCAATAAATTCCGGGACAGGGGTATCCCGGATCGATGAGCAGTTCTTC.

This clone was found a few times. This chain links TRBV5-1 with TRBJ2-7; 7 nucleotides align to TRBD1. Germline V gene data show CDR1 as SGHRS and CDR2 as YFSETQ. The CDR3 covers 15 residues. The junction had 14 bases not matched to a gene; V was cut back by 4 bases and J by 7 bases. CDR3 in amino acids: CASSIGQAPFGEQYF. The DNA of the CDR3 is TGCGCCAGCAGCATCGGACAGGCACCCTTTGGGGAGCAGTACTTC.

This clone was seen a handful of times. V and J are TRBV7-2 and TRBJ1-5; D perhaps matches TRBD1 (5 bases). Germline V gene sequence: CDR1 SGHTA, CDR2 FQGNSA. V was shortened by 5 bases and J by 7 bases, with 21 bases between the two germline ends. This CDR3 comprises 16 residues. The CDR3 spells CASSPQRAGRSQPQHF. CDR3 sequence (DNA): TGTGCCAGCAGCCCCCAAAGGGCAGGGCGTAGCCAGCCCCAGCATTTT.

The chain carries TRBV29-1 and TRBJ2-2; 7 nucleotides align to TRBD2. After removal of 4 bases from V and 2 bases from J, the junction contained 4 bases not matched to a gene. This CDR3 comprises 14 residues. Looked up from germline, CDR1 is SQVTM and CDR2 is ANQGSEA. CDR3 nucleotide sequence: TGCAGCGTTGGGCAGGGACTAAACACCGGGGAGCTGTTTTTT. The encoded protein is CSVGQGLNTGELFF.